This T cell receptor (beta chain) was profiled in a study of shared clonotypes between healthy human individuals. Deletions cut 4 bases from V and 4 bases from J, with 17 bases between. CDR3 size: 15 residues. CDR1 is ENHRY and CDR2 is SYGVKD in the germline V gene. Produced via immunoSEQ multiplex PCR; TCRdb's table is partial and in-frame only. The sample yields roughly 2,500,000 clones, 93% seen once. Findings and limits, study-wide: Clonotype sharing among the donors was expected to vary with sequencing depth.

In regard to this clone: Its antigen is not identified.

The chain employs TRBV10-3 and TRBJ2-7, with D possibly being TRBD2 (7 bases). The source material was naive CD4+ T cells from PBMCs. The subset here: CD45RA+ positively selected. The sequence came from a man between 18 and 35 years old in good health. Some clones in this sample may be carry-over from other donors' samples. CDR3 coding DNA: TGTGCCATCAGTGGAGGGGGGGCAGGGGAATACGAGCAGTACTTC. Amino acid sequence: CAISGGGAGEYEQYF.